Presented here are 2 T cell receptor beta chains from one specimen sequenced in a study of CD8+CD57+ T cells in acquired aplastic anemia. Genomic DNA templated the TCR beta VDJ and CDR3 profiling. From the reads, TCRdb called clonotypes with MiXCR, one entry per CDR3 protein. The sample lists about 200,000 distinct CDR3 sequences; about a third were seen once. Source material: sorted CD4+, CD8+, or CD8+CD57+ T cells (not recorded which) from PBMCs. The receptors shown here come from a human donor in good health, serving as a control.

This clonotype was counted many times. V usage is TRBV5-8 and J usage is TRBJ2-7; D ambiguous. The V end lost 3 bases, the J end lost 6 bases, and 7 bases lay between the germline ends. The germline CDR1 and CDR2 sequences are SGHTS and YDEGEE. This CDR3 is 11 amino acids long. The CDR3, as DNA: TGTGCCAGCAGCTCGGACGGCGAGCAGTACTTC. It is translated as CASSSDGEQYF.

Many counts were recorded for this clonotype. The rearrangement joins TRBV29-1 to TRBJ1-4, with no clear D. CDR1 SQVTM and CDR2 ANQGSEA come from the germline V gene. The V end lost 5 bases, the J end lost 6 bases, and 7 bases lay between the germline ends. This CDR3 comprises 11 residues. The CDR3 loop reads CSVRRDEKLFF. CDR3 coding DNA: TGCAGCGTTCGCCGGGATGAAAAACTGTTTTTT.